These T cell receptor beta chains were read from a single sample in a study of Ad26.COV2.S vaccination and SARS-CoV-2 variants. Data came from immunoSEQ multiplex PCR; TCRdb stores just in-frame clones and leaves some out. The sample includes roughly 700,000 clones, roughly nine tenths seen only once; the top ten take over 1.3%. The sequencing here drew on peripheral blood, taken in a trial of Ad26.COV2.S vaccine versus placebo. These receptor sequences come from a person aged 18-60 years who received the Ad26.COV2.S COVID-19 vaccine or a placebo. The CDR3 runs from the conserved cysteine through the conserved F or W. A D gene is named only where the DNA matches it firmly. Clone size appears in some rows only: once, few, many, or a class for an expanded clone.

d_gene,j_gene,abundance,len,v_gene,CDR3aa,CDR3nt
TRBD1,TRBJ1-3,once,15,TRBV9,CASSEGTGTGNTIYF,TGTGCCAGCAGCGAGGGGACAGGGACGGGAAACACCATATATTTT
TRBD1,TRBJ1-4,.,14,TRBV3-1/TRBV3-2,CASSLRQGTEKLFF,TGTGCCAGCAGCCTACGACAGGGGACCGAAAAACTGTTTTTT
.,TRBJ1-5,.,14,TRBV6-5,CASSYPPVVQPQHF,TGTGCCAGCAGTTACCCGCCCGTCGTCCAGCCCCAGCATTTT
TRBD2,TRBJ2-7,.,16,TRBV4-3,CASSQDGTSGGYEQYF,TGCGCCAGCAGCCAAGACGGGACTAGCGGGGGCTACGAGCAGTACTTC
.,TRBJ2-7,.,14,TRBV24-1,CATPRPRGCHEQYF,TGTGCCACCCCACGGCCGCGGGGCTGCCACGAGCAGTACTTC
TRBD1,TRBJ2-1,.,13,TRBV5-1,CASSPDRSNEQFF,TGCGCCAGCAGCCCGGACAGGAGCAATGAGCAGTTCTTC
TRBD1,TRBJ1-6,.,14,TRBV7-3,CASSLEGANSPLHF,TGTGCCAGCAGCTTGGAGGGGGCAAATTCACCCCTCCACTTT
TRBD1,TRBJ1-2,.,15,TRBV5-1,CASSLGTGGNNGYTF,TGCGCCAGCAGCCTCGGGACAGGGGGCAATAATGGCTACACCTTC
.,TRBJ1-2,.,13,TRBV6-5,CASRPGTNYGYTF,TGTGCCAGCAGGCCAGGGACTAACTATGGCTACACCTTC
.,TRBJ2-3,.,13,TRBV12-5,CASGQGPVNTQYF,TGTGCTAGTGGTCAGGGACCCGTGAATACGCAGTATTTT
.,TRBJ1-1,few,13,TRBV7-2,CASSPYPPTEAFF,TGTGCCAGCAGCCCTTATCCCCCTACTGAAGCTTTCTTT
TRBD1,TRBJ1-1,.,13,TRBV30,CAWSGGGWTEAFF,TGTGCCTGGAGTGGAGGGGGCTGGACTGAAGCTTTCTTT
.,TRBJ2-1,.,18,TRBV27,CASSYRQGALAGYNEQFF,TGTGCCAGCAGTTACCGACAGGGGGCTCTAGCGGGGTACAATGAGCAGTTCTTC
.,TRBJ2-2,.,13,TRBV7-2,CASSSSSSGELFF,TGTGCCAGCAGCTCTTCTAGCTCCGGGGAGCTGTTTTTT
.,TRBJ1-2,.,14,TRBV5-6,CASSPFDGLKGYTF,TGTGCCAGCAGCCCATTTGACGGGTTGAAAGGCTACACCTTC
.,TRBJ1-3,.,16,TRBV21-1,CASNNLRSPSGNTIYF,TGTGCCAGCAACAACTTAAGGAGCCCCTCTGGAAACACCATATATTTT
.,TRBJ2-1,.,15,TRBV10-2,CASSESNRALGEQFF,TGCGCCAGCAGTGAGTCGAACAGGGCCTTAGGGGAGCAGTTCTTC
.,TRBJ2-1,.,13,TRBV7-2,CASSLAGSVEQFF,TGTGCCAGCAGCTTAGCTGGTAGCGTTGAGCAGTTCTTC
.,TRBJ1-4,.,16,TRBV18,CASSPPQMGGGEKLFF,TGTGCCAGCTCACCACCTCAAATGGGAGGGGGAGAAAAACTGTTTTTT
TRBD1,TRBJ2-7,.,15,TRBV11-3,CASSPGGQGRYEQYF,TGTGCCAGCAGCCCAGGAGGACAGGGGCGCTACGAGCAGTACTTC
.,TRBJ2-1,.,15,TRBV3-1/TRBV3-2,CASSQTPDWYNEQFF,TGTGCCAGCAGCCAAACTCCGGACTGGTACAATGAGCAGTTCTTC
.,TRBJ2-3,.,16,TRBV4-3,CASSQERVGNTDTQYF,TGCGCCAGCAGCCAAGAAAGGGTAGGAAACACAGATACGCAGTATTTT
TRBD1,TRBJ1-2,.,14,TRBV30,CAWMTGAALYGYTF,TGTGCCTGGATGACAGGGGCGGCCCTCTATGGCTACACCTTC
.,TRBJ1-1,.,12,TRBV6-5,CASSTNTYEAFF,TGTGCCAGCAGTACAAACACATATGAAGCTTTCTTT
TRBD2,TRBJ2-3,.,15,TRBV30,CAWSVGRTSGHTQYF,TGTGCCTGGAGTGTAGGGCGGACTAGCGGACATACGCAGTATTTT